This TCR beta chain was observed in a study of CD8 T cells in Susac syndrome. V lost 6 bases to trimming and J lost 5 bases, with 17 bases between them. This CDR3 is built from 14 residues. The germline gives CDR1 DFQATT, CDR2 SNEGSKA (reference sequence). RNA amounts of about 0.45 to 1 ug underwent reverse transcription with random hexamers. Amplification of TCR beta CDR3 used immunoSEQ multiplex PCR across 54 Vbeta and 13 Jbeta. TCRdb reprocessed the immunoSEQ multiplex PCR reads with MiXCR, giving one entry per CDR3 protein. There are some 200,000 distinct CDR3 sequences in the sample; about 95% occur only once, and more than 0.1% lies in the top ten. Controls were age- and sex-matched healthy donors.

The receptor comes from a human donor in good health. The chain recombines TRBV20-1 with TRBJ2-1, with D possibly matching TRBD2 (6 bases). Material: CD4+ T cells from PBMCs. The CDR3 DNA reads as TGCAGTGCCGAGTCCCATGAGCGGGACAATGAGCAGTTCTTC. Its protein is CSAESHERDNEQFF.